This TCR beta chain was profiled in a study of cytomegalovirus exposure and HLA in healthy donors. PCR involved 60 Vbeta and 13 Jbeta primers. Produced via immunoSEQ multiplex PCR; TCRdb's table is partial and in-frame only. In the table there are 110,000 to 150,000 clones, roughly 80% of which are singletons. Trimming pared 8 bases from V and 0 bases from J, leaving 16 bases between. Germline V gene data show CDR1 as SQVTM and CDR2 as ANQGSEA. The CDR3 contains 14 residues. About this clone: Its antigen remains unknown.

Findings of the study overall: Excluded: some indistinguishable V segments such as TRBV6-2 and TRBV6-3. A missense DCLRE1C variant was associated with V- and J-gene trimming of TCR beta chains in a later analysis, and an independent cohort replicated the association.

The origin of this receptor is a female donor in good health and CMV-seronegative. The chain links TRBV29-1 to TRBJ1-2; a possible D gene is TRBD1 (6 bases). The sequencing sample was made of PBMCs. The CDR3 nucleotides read TGCAGCTTTTTGCCCCGGACAGCTAACTATGGCTACACCTTC. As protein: CSFLPRTANYGYTF. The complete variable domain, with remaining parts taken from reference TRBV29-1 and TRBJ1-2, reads SAVISQKPSRDICQRGTSLTIQCQVDSQVTMMFWYRQQPGQSLTLIATANQGSEATYESGFVIDKFPISRPNLTFSTLTVSNMSPEDSSIYLCSFLPRTANYGYTFGSGTRLTVV.